This T cell receptor (beta chain) was obtained from a study of T-cell memory formation after mild COVID-19. Only a few counts were recorded for this clonotype. This CDR3 contains 15 residues. CDR1 is MDHEN, CDR2 SYDVKM, per germline. Deletions cut 8 bases from V and 2 bases from J, with 17 bases between. TCRdb redid the calling of the 5' RACE reads with MiXCR, one entry per CDR3 protein. The data contain about 400,000 distinct CDR3 sequences, around 22% of them seen just once; the ten biggest clones take up around 13%. The clonotype was recovered from an adult woman who had mild COVID-19 (a few samples of this study predate the infection). Cell type and time point are not known. J is TRBJ2-3 and V is TRBV28; D unresolved. Sequenced input: PBMCs or a T cell subset sorted from them (not recorded which). The CDR3, as DNA: TGTGCCAGCCGAGCCGCCAGACAAGACACAGATACGCAGTATTTT. Amino acid sequence: CASRAARQDTDTQYF.